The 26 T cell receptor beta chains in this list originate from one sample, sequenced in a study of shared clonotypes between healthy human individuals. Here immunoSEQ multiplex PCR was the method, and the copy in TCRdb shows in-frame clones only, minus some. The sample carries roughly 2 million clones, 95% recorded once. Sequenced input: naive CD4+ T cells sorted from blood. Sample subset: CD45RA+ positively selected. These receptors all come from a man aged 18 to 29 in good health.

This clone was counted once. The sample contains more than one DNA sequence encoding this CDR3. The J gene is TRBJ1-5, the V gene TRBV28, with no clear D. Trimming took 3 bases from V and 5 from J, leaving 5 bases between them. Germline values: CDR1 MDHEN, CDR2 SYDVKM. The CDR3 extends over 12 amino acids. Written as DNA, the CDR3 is TGTGCCAGCAGTTTGCCAGATCAGCCCCAGCATTTT. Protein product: CASSLPDQPQHF.

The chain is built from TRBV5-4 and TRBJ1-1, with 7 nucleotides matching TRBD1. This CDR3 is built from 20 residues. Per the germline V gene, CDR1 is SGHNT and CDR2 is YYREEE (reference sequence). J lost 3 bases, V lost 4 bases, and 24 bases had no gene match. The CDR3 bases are TGTGCCAGCAGCCCCGGGCCTGGTGGAGGGGGCATGAGGAGGGACACTGAAGCTTTCTTT. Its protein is CASSPGPGGGGMRRDTEAFF.

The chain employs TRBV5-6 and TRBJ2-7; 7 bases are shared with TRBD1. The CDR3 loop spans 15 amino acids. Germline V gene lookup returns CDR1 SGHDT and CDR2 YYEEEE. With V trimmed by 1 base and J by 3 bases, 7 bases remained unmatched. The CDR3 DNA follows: TGTGCCAGCAGCTTGTATTGGACAGGAGACTACGAGCAGTACTTC. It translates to CASSLYWTGDYEQYF.

The DNA of the CDR3 is TGTGCCAGCAACCCCAACCGCCTCGGGGGCACTGAAGCTTTCTTT. The encoded protein is CASNPNRLGGTEAFF. V usage is TRBV6-6 and J usage is TRBJ1-1; D might be TRBD1 (5 bases). The CDR3 sequence is 15 residues long. CDR1 and CDR2 from the germline V gene are MNHNY and SVGAGI (reference sequence). V shed 7 bases and J shed 4 bases, with 19 bases lying between them.

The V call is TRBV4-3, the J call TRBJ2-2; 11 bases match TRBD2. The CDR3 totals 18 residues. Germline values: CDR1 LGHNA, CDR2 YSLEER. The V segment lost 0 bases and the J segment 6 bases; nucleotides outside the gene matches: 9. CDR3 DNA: TGCGCCAGCAGCCAAGAACCCACTAGCGGGAGTAAGGCCGGGGAGCTGTTTTTT. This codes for CASSQEPTSGSKAGELFF.

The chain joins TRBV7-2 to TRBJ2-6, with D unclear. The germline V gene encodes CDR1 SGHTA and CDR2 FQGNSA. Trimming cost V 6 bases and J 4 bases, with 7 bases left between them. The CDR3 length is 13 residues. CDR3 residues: CASSNLGANVLTF. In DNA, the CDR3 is TGTGCCAGCAGTAATCTCGGGGCCAACGTCCTGACTTTC.

The CDR3 bases are TGCGCCAGCAGTGAGAACGGGCGCACAGATACGCAGTATTTT. Residues: CASSENGRTDTQYF. The chain employs TRBV10-1 and TRBJ2-3, with no clear D. Germline loops: CDR1 WNHNN, CDR2 SYGVQD (reference sequence). V lost 2 bases to trimming and J lost 1 base, with 7 bases between them. This CDR3 region has 14 residues.

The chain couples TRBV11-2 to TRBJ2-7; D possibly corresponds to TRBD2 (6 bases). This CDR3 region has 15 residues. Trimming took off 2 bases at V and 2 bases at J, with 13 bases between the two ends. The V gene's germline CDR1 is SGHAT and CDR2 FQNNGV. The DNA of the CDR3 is TGTGCCAGCAGCTTATTGGAGGGGAAGGCCTACGAGCAGTACTTC. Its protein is CASSLLEGKAYEQYF.

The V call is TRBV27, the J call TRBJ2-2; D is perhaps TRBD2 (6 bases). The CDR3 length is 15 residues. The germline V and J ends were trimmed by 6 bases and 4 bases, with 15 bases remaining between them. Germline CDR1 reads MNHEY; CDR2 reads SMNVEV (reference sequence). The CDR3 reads CASRGETRGTGELFF. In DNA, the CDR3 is TGTGCCAGCAGGGGAGAGACTAGAGGCACCGGGGAGCTGTTTTTT.

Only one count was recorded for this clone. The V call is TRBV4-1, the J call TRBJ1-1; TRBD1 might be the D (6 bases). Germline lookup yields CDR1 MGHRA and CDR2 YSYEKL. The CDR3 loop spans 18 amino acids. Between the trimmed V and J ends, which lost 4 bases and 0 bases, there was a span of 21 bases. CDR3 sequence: CASSPARGRGEVNTEAFF. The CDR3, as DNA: TGCGCCAGCAGCCCCGCCCGGGGCAGGGGAGAGGTGAACACTGAAGCTTTCTTT.

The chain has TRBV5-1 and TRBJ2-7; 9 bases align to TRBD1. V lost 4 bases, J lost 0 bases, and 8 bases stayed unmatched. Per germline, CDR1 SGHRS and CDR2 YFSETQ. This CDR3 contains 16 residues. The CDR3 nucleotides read TGCGCCAGCAGCCGCTGGACAGGGGAATTCTCCTACGAGCAGTACTTC. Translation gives CASSRWTGEFSYEQYF. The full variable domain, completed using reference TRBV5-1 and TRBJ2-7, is KAGVTQTPRYLIKTRGQQVTLSCSPISGHRSVSWYQQTPGQGLQFLFEYFSETQRNKGNFPGRFSGRQFSNSRSEMNVSTLELGDSALYLCASSRWTGEFSYEQYFGPGTRLTVT.

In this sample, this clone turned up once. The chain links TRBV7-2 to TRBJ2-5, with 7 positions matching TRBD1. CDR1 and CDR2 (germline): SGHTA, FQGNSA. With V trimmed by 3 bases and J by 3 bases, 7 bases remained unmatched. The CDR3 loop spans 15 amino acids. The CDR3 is CASSFSGTVEETQYF. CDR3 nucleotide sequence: TGTGCCAGCAGCTTCTCCGGGACAGTCGAAGAGACCCAGTACTTC.

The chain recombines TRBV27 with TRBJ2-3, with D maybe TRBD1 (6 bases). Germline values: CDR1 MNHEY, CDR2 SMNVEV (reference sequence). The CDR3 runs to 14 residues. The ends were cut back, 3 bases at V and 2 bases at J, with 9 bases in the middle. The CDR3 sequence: CASSFHRVTDTQYF. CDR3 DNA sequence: TGTGCCAGCAGTTTTCACAGGGTCACAGATACGCAGTATTTT.

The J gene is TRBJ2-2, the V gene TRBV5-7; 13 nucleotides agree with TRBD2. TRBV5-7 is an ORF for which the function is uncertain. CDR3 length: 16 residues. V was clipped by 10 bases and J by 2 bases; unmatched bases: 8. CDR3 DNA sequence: TGTGCCGGAAAACTAGCGGGAGGGCCAAACACCGGGGAGCTGTTTTTT. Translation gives CAGKLAGGPNTGELFF.

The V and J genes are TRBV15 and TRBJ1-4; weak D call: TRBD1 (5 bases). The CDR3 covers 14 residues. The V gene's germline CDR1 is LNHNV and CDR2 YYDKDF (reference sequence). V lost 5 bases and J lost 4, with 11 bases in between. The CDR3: CATSVAGYNEKLFF. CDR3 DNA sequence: TGTGCCACCAGCGTCGCAGGGTATAATGAAAAACTGTTTTTT.

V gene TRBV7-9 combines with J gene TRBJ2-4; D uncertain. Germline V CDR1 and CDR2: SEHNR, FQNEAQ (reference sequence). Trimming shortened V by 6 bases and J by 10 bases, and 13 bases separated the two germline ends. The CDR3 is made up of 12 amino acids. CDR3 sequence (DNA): TGTGCCAGCAGTTCACACCCTGGGATTCAGTACTTC. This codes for CASSSHPGIQYF. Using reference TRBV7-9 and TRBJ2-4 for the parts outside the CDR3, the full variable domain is DTGVSQNPRHKITKRGQNVTFRCDPISEHNRLYWYRQTLGQGPEFLTYFQNEAQLEKSRLLSDRFSAERPKGSFSTLEIQRTEQGDSAMYLCASSSHPGIQYFGAGTRLSVL.

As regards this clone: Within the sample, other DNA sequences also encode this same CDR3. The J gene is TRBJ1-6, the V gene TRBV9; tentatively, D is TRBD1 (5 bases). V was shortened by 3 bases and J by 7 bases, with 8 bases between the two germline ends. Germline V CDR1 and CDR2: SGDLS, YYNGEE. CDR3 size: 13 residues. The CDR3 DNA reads TGTGCCAGCAGCGCGGGACCGAATTCACCCCTCCACTTT. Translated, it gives CASSAGPNSPLHF.

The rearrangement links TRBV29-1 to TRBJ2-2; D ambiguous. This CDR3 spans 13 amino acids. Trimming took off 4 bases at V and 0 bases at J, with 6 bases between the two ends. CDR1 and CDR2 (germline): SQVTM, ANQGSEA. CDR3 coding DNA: TGCAGCGTTGTGCGGACGAACACCGGGGAGCTGTTTTTT. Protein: CSVVRTNTGELFF.

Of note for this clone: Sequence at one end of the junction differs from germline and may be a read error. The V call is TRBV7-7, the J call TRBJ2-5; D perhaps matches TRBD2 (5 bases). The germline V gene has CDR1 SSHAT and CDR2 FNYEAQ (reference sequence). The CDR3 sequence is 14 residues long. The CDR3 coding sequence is TGTGCTAGCAGCTTAGCGAATGCCGGGGAGACCCAGTACTTC. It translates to CASSLANAGETQYF.

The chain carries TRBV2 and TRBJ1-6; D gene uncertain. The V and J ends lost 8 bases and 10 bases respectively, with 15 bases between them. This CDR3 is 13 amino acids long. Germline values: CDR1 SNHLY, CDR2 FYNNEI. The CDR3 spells CASVSWSGSPLHF. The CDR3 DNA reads TGTGCCAGCGTCTCTTGGTCGGGATCACCCCTCCACTTT.

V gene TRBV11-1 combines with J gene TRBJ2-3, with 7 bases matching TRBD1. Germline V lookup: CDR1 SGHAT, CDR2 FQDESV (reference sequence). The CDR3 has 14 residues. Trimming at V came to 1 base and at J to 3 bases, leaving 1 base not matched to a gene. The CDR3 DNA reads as TGTGCCAGCAGCTTAGGACAGGGAACAGATACGCAGTATTTT. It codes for CASSLGQGTDTQYF.

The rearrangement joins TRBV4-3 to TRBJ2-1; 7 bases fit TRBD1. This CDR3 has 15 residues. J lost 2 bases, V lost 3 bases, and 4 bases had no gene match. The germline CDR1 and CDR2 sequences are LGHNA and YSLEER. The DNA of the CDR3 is TGCGCCAGCAGCCATGGGCAGGGGGCCTACAATGAGCAGTTCTTC. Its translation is CASSHGQGAYNEQFF.

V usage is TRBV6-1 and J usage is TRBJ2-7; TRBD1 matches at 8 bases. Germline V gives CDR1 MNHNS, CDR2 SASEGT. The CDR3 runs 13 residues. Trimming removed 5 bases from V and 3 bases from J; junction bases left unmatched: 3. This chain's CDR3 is CASSLDRVYEQYF. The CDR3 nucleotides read TGTGCCAGCAGTTTGGACAGGGTCTACGAGCAGTACTTC.

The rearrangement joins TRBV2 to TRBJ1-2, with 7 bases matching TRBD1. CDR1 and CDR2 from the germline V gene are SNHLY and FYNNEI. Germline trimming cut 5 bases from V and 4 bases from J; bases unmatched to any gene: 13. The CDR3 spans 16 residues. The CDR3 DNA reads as TGTGCCAGCAGTTCCCGGGGGGGACAGTACCTCTATGGCTACACCTTC. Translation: CASSSRGGQYLYGYTF.

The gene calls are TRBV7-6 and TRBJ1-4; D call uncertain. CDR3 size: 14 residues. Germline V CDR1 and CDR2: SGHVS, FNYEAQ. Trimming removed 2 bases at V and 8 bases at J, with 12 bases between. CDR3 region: CASSLSGNGEKLFF. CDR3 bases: TGTGCCAGCAGCTTAAGTGGTAATGGGGAAAAACTGTTTTTT.

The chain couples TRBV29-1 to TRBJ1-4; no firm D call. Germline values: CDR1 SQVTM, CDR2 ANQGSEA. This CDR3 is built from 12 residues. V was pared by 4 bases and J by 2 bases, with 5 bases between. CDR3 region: CSVGETNEKLFF. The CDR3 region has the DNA TGCAGCGTTGGCGAGACTAATGAAAAACTGTTTTTT.